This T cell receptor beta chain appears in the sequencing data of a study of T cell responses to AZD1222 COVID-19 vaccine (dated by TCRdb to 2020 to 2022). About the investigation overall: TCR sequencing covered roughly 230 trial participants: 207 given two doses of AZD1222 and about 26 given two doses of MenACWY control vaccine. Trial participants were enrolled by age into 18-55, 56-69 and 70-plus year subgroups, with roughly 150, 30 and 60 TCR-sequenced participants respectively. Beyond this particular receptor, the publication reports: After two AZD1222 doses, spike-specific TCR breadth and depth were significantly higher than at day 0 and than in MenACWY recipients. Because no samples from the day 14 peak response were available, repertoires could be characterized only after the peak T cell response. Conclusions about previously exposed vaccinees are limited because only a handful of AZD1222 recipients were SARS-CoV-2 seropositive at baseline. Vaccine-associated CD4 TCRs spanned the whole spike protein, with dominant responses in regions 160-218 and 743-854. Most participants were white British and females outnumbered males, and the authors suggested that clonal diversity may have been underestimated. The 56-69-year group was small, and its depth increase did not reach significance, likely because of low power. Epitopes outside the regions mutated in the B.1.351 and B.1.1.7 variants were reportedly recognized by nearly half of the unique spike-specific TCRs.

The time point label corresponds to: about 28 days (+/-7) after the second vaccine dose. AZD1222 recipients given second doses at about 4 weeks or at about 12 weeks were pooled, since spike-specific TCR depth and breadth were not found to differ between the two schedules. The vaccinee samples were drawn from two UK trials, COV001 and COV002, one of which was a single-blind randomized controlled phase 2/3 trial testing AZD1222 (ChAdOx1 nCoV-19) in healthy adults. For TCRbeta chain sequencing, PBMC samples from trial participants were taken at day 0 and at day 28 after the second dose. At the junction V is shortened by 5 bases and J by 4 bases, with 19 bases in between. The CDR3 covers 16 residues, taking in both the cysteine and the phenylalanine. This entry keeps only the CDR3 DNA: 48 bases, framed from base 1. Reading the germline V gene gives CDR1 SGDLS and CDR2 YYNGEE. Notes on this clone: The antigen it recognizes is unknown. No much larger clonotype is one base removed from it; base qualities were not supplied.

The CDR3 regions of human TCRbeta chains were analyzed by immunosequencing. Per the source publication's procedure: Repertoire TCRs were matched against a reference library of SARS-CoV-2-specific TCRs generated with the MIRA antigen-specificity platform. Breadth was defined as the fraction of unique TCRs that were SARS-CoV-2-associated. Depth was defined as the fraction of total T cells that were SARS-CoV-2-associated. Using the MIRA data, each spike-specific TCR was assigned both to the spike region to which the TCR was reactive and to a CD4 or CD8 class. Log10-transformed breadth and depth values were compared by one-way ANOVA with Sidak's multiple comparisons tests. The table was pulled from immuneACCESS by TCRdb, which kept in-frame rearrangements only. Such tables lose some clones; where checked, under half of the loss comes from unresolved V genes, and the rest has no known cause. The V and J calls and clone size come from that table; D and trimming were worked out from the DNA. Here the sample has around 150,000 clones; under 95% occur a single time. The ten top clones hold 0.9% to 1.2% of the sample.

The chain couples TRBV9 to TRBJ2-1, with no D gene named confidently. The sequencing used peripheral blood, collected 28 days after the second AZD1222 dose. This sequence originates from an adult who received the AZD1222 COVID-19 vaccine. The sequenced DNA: TGTGCCAGCAGTCCTACCTGGGGAATGGAATACAATGAGCAGTTCTTC. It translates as CASSPTWGMEYNEQFF.